The 3 T cell receptor beta chains reported below all come from one sample, sequenced in a study of blood T cell repertoires in COVID-19. The method was immunoSEQ multiplex PCR; TCRdb's version includes in-frame clones alone and lacks a portion of them. The sample lists around 300,000 clones; roughly 89% were seen once. The sample consisted of PBMCs or T cells enriched from blood (not recorded which). The receptors come from a woman in her late teens or twenties with acute COVID-19.

The J gene is TRBJ2-7, the V gene TRBV30, with 13 bases lining up with TRBD2. The V and J ends lost 3 bases and 5 bases, in that order; junction bases with no gene match: 7. The CDR3 consists of 15 residues. CDR1 and CDR2 from the germline V gene are GTSNPN and SVGIG (reference sequence). The CDR3 nucleotides read TGTGCCTGGAGCCACCCCGGGACTAGCGGGAACGAGCAGTACTTC. Protein: CAWSHPGTSGNEQYF.

This clone was seen a single time. This chain uses TRBV2 with TRBJ1-4; no firm D call. Germline CDR1 and CDR2: SNHLY and FYNNEI. With 8 bases removed from V and 7 bases from J, the gap between germline ends came to 17 bases. The CDR3 spans 14 residues. The CDR3 is CASVIGVHGEKLFF. For the CDR3, the DNA is TGTGCCAGCGTGATTGGTGTGCACGGTGAAAAACTGTTTTTT.

V and J are TRBV6-5 and TRBJ1-1; D is unresolved. The length of the CDR3 is 13 residues. V lost 7 bases, J lost 0 bases, and 9 bases lay in between. CDR1 is MNHEY and CDR2 is SVGAGI in the germline V gene. In DNA, the CDR3 is TGTGCCAGCACTCGACTGGTGAACACTGAAGCTTTCTTT. Protein product: CASTRLVNTEAFF.